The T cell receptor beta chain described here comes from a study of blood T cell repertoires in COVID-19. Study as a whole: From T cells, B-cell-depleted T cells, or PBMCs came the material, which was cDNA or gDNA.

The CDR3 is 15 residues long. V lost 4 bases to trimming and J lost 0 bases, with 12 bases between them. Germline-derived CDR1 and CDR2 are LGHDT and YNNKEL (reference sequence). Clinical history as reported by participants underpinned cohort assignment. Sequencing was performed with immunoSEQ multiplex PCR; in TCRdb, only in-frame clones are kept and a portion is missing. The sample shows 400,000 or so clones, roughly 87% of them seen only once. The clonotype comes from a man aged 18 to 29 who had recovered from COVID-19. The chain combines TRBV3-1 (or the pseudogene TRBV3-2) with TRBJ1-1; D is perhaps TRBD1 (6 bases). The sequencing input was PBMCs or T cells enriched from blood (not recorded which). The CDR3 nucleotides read TGTGCCAGCAGCCCTAGACAGGACCTGAACACTGAAGCTTTCTTT. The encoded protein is CASSPRQDLNTEAFF.